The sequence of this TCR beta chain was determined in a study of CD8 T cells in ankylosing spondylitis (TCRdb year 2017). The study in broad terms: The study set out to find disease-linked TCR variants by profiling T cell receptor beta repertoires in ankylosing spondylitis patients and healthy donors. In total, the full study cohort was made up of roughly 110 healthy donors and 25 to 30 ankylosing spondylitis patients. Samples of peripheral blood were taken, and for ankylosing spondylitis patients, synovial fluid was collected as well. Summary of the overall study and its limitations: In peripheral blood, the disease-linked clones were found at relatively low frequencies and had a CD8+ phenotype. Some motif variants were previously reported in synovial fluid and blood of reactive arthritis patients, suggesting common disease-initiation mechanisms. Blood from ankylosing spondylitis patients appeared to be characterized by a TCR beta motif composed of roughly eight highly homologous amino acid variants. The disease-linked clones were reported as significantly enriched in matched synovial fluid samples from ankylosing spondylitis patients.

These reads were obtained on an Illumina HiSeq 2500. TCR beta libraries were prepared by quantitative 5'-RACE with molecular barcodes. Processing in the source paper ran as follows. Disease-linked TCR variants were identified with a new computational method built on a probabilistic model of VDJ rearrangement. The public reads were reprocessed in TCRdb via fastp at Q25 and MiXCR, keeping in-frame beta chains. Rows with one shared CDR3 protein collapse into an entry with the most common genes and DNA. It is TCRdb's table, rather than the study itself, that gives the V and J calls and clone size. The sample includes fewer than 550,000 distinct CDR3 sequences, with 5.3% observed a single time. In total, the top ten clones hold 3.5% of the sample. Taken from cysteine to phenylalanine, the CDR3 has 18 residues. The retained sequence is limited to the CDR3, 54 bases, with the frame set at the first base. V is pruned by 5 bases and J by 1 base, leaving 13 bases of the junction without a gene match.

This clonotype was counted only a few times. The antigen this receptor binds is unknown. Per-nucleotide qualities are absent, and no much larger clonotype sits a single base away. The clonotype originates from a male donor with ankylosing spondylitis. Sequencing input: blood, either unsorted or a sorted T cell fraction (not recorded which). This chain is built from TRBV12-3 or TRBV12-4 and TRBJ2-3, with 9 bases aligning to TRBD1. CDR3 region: CASSPPGQGFGGTDTQYF. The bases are TGTGCCAGCAGTCCCCCGGGACAGGGTTTTGGGGGCACAGATACGCAGTATTTT.